The 32 T cell receptor beta chains below all came from one sample that was sequenced in a study of glioma-infiltrating T cells after dendritic cell vaccination. Time point defined: after dendritic cell vaccination, including at tumor progression/relapse. Generated by immunoSEQ multiplex PCR, the TCRdb table keeps only in-frame clones and is missing some. The sample lists more than 95,000 clones, about 85% seen once, with roughly 5.5% in the top ten. The sequencing here drew on blood, taken after dendritic cell vaccination. These TCRs come from a human donor with glioblastoma.

The genes are TRBV4-1 and TRBJ2-2, with 8 bases lining up with TRBD2. In germline, CDR1 is MGHRA, CDR2 YSYEKL. The CDR3 length is 17 residues. With V trimmed by 0 bases and J by 5 bases, 8 bases remained unmatched. In DNA, the CDR3 is TGCGCCAGCAGCCAAGATCGGTTAGCGGGACGGACCGGGGAGCTGTTTTTT. Residues: CASSQDRLAGRTGELFF.

The chain links TRBV5-1 to TRBJ2-7; 13 bases are a match to TRBD2. The V gene end was trimmed by 5 bases and the J gene end by 0 bases; junction bases not matched to a gene: 5. The CDR3 has 16 residues. CDR1 SGHRS and CDR2 YFSETQ come from the germline V gene. The CDR3 DNA sequence: TGCGCCAGCAGACTGACTAGCGGGGGGTACTCCTACGAGCAGTACTTC. It is translated as CASRLTSGGYSYEQYF.

The chain is built from TRBV11-2 and TRBJ2-1, with 8 bases aligning to TRBD2. The CDR3 contains 16 residues. Losses at the gene ends were 5 bases for V and 9 bases for J; bases not matched to a gene: 15. The germline gives CDR1 SGHAT, CDR2 FQNNGV. CDR3 DNA: TGTGCCAGCAGCCAAGGGTACAGCGGGAGTGGCTCTGAGCAGTTCTTC. It encodes CASSQGYSGSGSEQFF. Full variable domain (rest looked up from reference TRBV11-2 and TRBJ2-1): EAGVAQSPRYKIIEKRQSVAFWCNPISGHATLYWYQQILGQGPKLLIQFQNNGVVDDSQLPKDRFSAERLKGVDSTLKIQPAKLEDSAVYLCASSQGYSGSGSEQFFGPGTRLTVL.

The genes are TRBV7-3 and TRBJ2-3, with 11 bases lining up with TRBD2. V gave up 0 bases and J gave up 5 bases; unmatched junction bases: 1. CDR3 length equals 15 residues. Germline V lookup: CDR1 SGHTA, CDR2 FQGTGA. The chain's CDR3 is CASSLTGLAGDTQYF. The DNA of the CDR3 is TGTGCCAGCAGCTTAACAGGACTAGCGGGAGATACGCAGTATTTT.

This clone was observed a single time. The V and J genes are TRBV5-1 and TRBJ1-1, with 9 bases aligning to TRBD1. The CDR3 is 15 amino acids. CDR1 SGHRS and CDR2 YFSETQ come from the germline V gene. With 0 bases clipped from V and 4 bases from J, the junction kept 4 bases outside the gene matches. DNA of the CDR3: TGCGCCAGCAGCTTGGCCGGGACAGGGCGCACTGAAGCTTTCTTT. This translates into CASSLAGTGRTEAFF.

The chain links TRBV6-5 to TRBJ1-3; D might be TRBD1 (5 bases). This CDR3 is 14 amino acids long. Germline CDR1 MNHEY, CDR2 SVGAGI. The CDR3 reads CAVADSTSGNTIYF. The CDR3 nucleotides are TGTGCGGTCGCCGACAGTACCTCTGGAAACACCATATATTTT.

V usage is TRBV29-1 and J usage is TRBJ2-3; tentatively, D is TRBD2 (6 bases). V was trimmed by 3 bases and J by 1 base, leaving 11 bases between them. This CDR3 region has 14 residues. Germline V gene lookup returns CDR1 SQVTM and CDR2 ANQGSEA. The CDR3 region has the DNA TGCAGCGTTGAGCGGGGCCCACGCACAGATACGCAGTATTTT. Protein product: CSVERGPRTDTQYF.

V gene TRBV27 combines with J gene TRBJ1-6, with a tentative D call TRBD1 (5 bases). The length of the CDR3 is 17 residues. Trimming shortened V by 6 bases and J by 7 bases, and 22 bases separated the two germline ends. Germline lookup yields CDR1 MNHEY and CDR2 SMNVEV (reference sequence). CDR3 sequence reads: CASRSTTDLVGNSPLHF. DNA for the CDR3: TGTGCCAGCAGATCGACGACAGATCTCGTTGGGAATTCACCCCTCCACTTT.

The V call is TRBV5-6, the J call TRBJ2-2, with 9 positions matching TRBD2. Germline values: CDR1 SGHDT, CDR2 YYEEEE. With 6 bases clipped from V and 6 bases from J, the junction kept 9 bases outside the gene matches. The CDR3 covers 15 residues. CDR3 nucleotide sequence: TGTGCCAGCATCCGCGGGGGGGCCTTAGCCGGGGAGCTGTTTTTT. Translating gives CASIRGGALAGELFF.

The chain has TRBV7-9 and TRBJ2-7; 11 nucleotides line up with TRBD2. This CDR3 contains 15 residues. Trimming removed 7 bases from V and 7 bases from J; junction bases left unmatched: 12. Germline V lookup: CDR1 SEHNR, CDR2 FQNEAQ (reference sequence). This chain's CDR3 is CASKTSGGPSGEQYF. The CDR3 nucleotides are TGTGCCAGCAAAACTAGCGGGGGACCAAGCGGGGAGCAGTACTTC. Full variable domain (missing parts from reference TRBV7-9 and TRBJ2-7): DTGVSQNPRHKITKRGQNVTFRCDPISEHNRLYWYRQTLGQGPEFLTYFQNEAQLEKSRLLSDRFSAERPKGSFSTLEIQRTEQGDSAMYLCASKTSGGPSGEQYFGPGTRLTVT.

This clone was observed a single time. The chain combines TRBV19 with TRBJ2-7; 10 bases map to TRBD2. J gave up 4 bases and V 6 bases, and 3 bases lay outside the gene matches. Germline V gene data show CDR1 as LNHDA and CDR2 as SQIVND (reference sequence). CDR3 length equals 13 residues. The CDR3 DNA is TGTGCCAGTAGCCAACTAGCGGGATACGAGCAGTACTTC. The encoded protein is CASSQLAGYEQYF.

This clone was detected only once. The chain has TRBV12-5 and TRBJ2-1, with 7 bases lining up with TRBD1. V lost 5 bases to trimming and J lost 3 bases; unmatched junction nucleotides: 10. This CDR3 is built from 16 residues. Germline-derived CDR1 and CDR2 are LGHNT and FRNRAP. Written as DNA, the CDR3 is TGTGCTAGTGGTACTGACAGGGTAGCTTTCTACAATGAGCAGTTCTTC. This gives the protein CASGTDRVAFYNEQFF.

The V and J genes are TRBV7-9 and TRBJ2-7; D gene ambiguous. The CDR3 has 14 amino acids. The ends were cut back, 4 bases at V and 7 bases at J, with 17 bases in the middle. In germline, CDR1 is SEHNR, CDR2 FQNEAQ (reference sequence). DNA of the CDR3: TGTGCCAGCAGCTCGTTAATAGCCTTGAGGGAGCAGTACTTC. Translated: CASSSLIALREQYF.

The chain is built from TRBV7-9 and TRBJ2-1; 9 nucleotides agree with TRBD2. The V and J ends lost 5 bases and 2 bases, in that order; junction bases with no gene match: 7. The germline CDR1 and CDR2 sequences are SEHNR and FQNEAQ (reference sequence). The length of the CDR3 is 16 residues. The CDR3 here is CASSSSGSGAYNEQFF. The CDR3 DNA reads as TGTGCCAGCAGCAGTAGCGGGAGTGGGGCCTACAATGAGCAGTTCTTC.

The V call is TRBV28, the J call TRBJ1-5; 7 bases are a match to TRBD1. Germline V gives CDR1 MDHEN, CDR2 SYDVKM. CDR3 length: 16 amino acids. After removal of 4 bases from V and 0 bases from J, the junction contained 6 bases not matched to a gene. CDR3 in DNA: TGTGCCAGCAGTTCCGACAGGGCCTATAGCAATCAGCCCCAGCATTTT. Residues: CASSSDRAYSNQPQHF.

V usage is TRBV27 and J usage is TRBJ2-3; 11 bases align to TRBD2. From germline, CDR1 is MNHEY and CDR2 SMNVEV (reference sequence). The CDR3 consists of 14 residues. Germline trimming cut 5 bases from V and 7 bases from J; bases unmatched to any gene: 5. The CDR3 coding sequence is TGTGCCAGCAGTCTAGCGGGAGGTGGTCATACGCAGTATTTT. Translation: CASSLAGGGHTQYF.

In its sample, this clone was seen once. The CDR3 loop is CASNGAGGPEAFF. In DNA, the CDR3 is TGCGCCAGCAACGGGGCAGGGGGCCCTGAAGCTTTCTTT. V usage is TRBV5-1 and J usage is TRBJ1-1, with 8 bases that match TRBD1. Trimming removed 6 bases from V and 6 bases from J; junction bases left unmatched: 7. Germline CDR1 is SGHRS and CDR2 is YFSETQ. The CDR3 is made up of 13 amino acids.

This sequence joins TRBV6-5 and TRBJ1-3, with 7 bases aligning to TRBD1. The CDR3 covers 16 residues. The J segment lost 7 bases and the V segment lost 2 bases, leaving 11 bases of the junction unmatched. CDR1 is MNHEY, CDR2 SVGAGI, per germline. This CDR3 reads CASSYLGGGSRNTIYF. CDR3 DNA sequence: TGTGCCAGCAGTTACCTCGGAGGGGGCTCAAGGAACACCATATATTTT.

The chain employs TRBV18 and TRBJ1-1; D remains ambiguous. In germline, CDR1 is KGHSH, CDR2 LQKENI. The CDR3 covers 16 residues. V lost 4 bases, J lost 4 bases, and 19 bases lay in between. The CDR3 DNA sequence: TGTGCCAGCTCACGTGCCGCCCAGTTGCGGGGCACTGAAGCTTTCTTT. Amino acids: CASSRAAQLRGTEAFF.

The J gene is TRBJ2-1, the V gene TRBV7-3; 9 bases fit TRBD2. V was pared by 5 bases and J by 10 bases, with 12 bases of the junction left unmatched. Germline V gene sequence: CDR1 SGHTA, CDR2 FQGTGA. The CDR3 covers 15 residues. The CDR3 bases are TGTGCCAGCAGCCGGATGAGCGGGGGGATCCACGAGCAGTTCTTC. Encoded protein: CASSRMSGGIHEQFF.

The chain combines TRBV27 with TRBJ2-2; 14 bases agree with TRBD2. CDR3 length equals 19 residues. V trimming: 2 bases; J trimming: 6 bases; junction bases outside the gene matches: 11. Germline values: CDR1 MNHEY, CDR2 SMNVEV (reference sequence). CDR3 in DNA: TGTGCCAGCAGTTTACGAATCCCTGGACTAGCGGGAGGTTCCGGGGAGCTGTTTTTT. Amino acids: CASSLRIPGLAGGSGELFF.

In this sample, this clone turned up a few times. The V and J genes are TRBV6-5 and TRBJ1-2; D is possibly TRBD1 (5 bases). V lost 2 bases and J 7 bases, leaving 17 bases between the germline ends. The CDR3 length is 15 residues. Germline CDR1 MNHEY, CDR2 SVGAGI. The CDR3 coding sequence is TGTGCCAGCAGTTACGGGGCCAGGTTGGGATTTGGCTACACCTTC. Its protein is CASSYGARLGFGYTF.

This chain uses TRBV2 with TRBJ1-5, with TRBD1 matching 8 bases. Trimming took 6 bases from V and 6 from J; bases not matched to a gene: 4. CDR3 size: 13 residues. CDR1 SNHLY and CDR2 FYNNEI come from the germline V gene. This chain's CDR3 is CASRETGAQPQHF. The DNA of the CDR3 is TGTGCCAGCAGAGAGACAGGGGCTCAGCCCCAGCATTTT.

The rearrangement links TRBV5-1 to TRBJ2-1; 7 bases are shared with TRBD1. The CDR3 has 15 amino acids. Germline V gives CDR1 SGHRS, CDR2 YFSETQ. V was clipped by 4 bases and J by 2 bases; unmatched bases: 6. The CDR3 spells CASSPTGLTYNEQFF. The CDR3 region has the DNA TGCGCCAGCAGCCCGACAGGGTTGACCTACAATGAGCAGTTCTTC.

The J gene is TRBJ1-2, the V gene TRBV4-1, with 8 bases fitting TRBD1. J was trimmed by 5 bases and V by 4 bases; bases with no gene match: 9. The CDR3 has 15 amino acids. CDR1 MGHRA and CDR2 YSYEKL come from the germline V gene. CDR3 in DNA: TGCGCCAGCAGCCGAGAAACCGGGACAGGATATGGCTACACCTTC. It codes for CASSRETGTGYGYTF.

This clone appeared once. V is TRBV28 and J is TRBJ1-2; 9 nucleotides align to TRBD1. Trimming at V came to 5 bases and at J to 2 bases, leaving 6 bases not matched to a gene. Germline V CDR1 and CDR2: MDHEN, SYDVKM. This CDR3 is built from 15 residues. The CDR3: CASSVHRGRNYGYTF. CDR3 sequence (DNA): TGTGCCAGCAGTGTCCACAGGGGGCGGAACTATGGCTACACCTTC.

The gene calls are TRBV6-1 and TRBJ1-5; no clear D gene. From germline, CDR1 is MNHNS and CDR2 SASEGT. V lost 4 bases, J lost 0 bases, and 10 bases lay in between. The CDR3 is 15 residues long. The CDR3 sequence is CASSGRETSNQPQHF. DNA for the CDR3: TGTGCCAGCAGTGGCCGAGAAACTAGCAATCAGCCCCAGCATTTT.

The chain has TRBV5-6 and TRBJ2-7, with 10 bases identical to TRBD1. Trimming took 4 bases from V and 2 from J; bases not matched to a gene: 12. From germline, CDR1 is SGHDT and CDR2 YYEEEE. This CDR3 comprises 17 residues. The CDR3 spells CASSHSTGQGNPYEQYF. CDR3 bases: TGTGCCAGCAGCCACTCTACGGGACAGGGGAACCCCTACGAGCAGTACTTC.

This clone was seen once. The chain combines TRBV15 with TRBJ2-5, with TRBD2 matching 7 bases. This CDR3 contains 16 residues. CDR1 is LNHNV, CDR2 YYDKDF, per germline (reference sequence). V lost 1 base and J lost 5; bases outside the gene matches: 10. The CDR3 DNA reads TGTGCCACCAGCAGAGCTTCAGCGGGGTCTCGGGAGACCCAGTACTTC. It yields the protein CATSRASAGSRETQYF.

The chain joins TRBV29-1 to TRBJ2-1, with 8 bases identical to TRBD2. V shed 7 bases, J shed 6 bases, and the junction held 8 bases outside the gene matches. Germline CDR1 SQVTM, CDR2 ANQGSEA. The CDR3 is made up of 13 amino acids. This CDR3 is CSADRGGFNEQFF. For the CDR3, the DNA is TGCAGCGCCGACCGGGGGGGCTTCAATGAGCAGTTCTTC.

This clone has more than one count but fewer than ten. The chain couples TRBV18 to TRBJ1-2; D not resolved. The CDR3 loop spans 13 amino acids. V was clipped by 2 bases and J by 8 bases, with 12 bases between them. Germline CDR1 reads KGHSH; CDR2 reads LQKENI. In DNA form, the CDR3 reads TGTGCCAGCTCACCAGAGGGAAGGCTCGGCTACACCTTC. This sequence encodes CASSPEGRLGYTF.

The chain is built from TRBV29-1 and TRBJ1-4; unclear D gene. V was shortened by 5 bases and J by 6 bases, with 16 bases between the two germline ends. The CDR3 loop spans 14 amino acids. From germline, CDR1 is SQVTM and CDR2 ANQGSEA. CDR3 nucleotides: TGCAGCGTTTACTTGGCGGGTGGGGATGAAAAACTGTTTTTT. This codes for CSVYLAGGDEKLFF.